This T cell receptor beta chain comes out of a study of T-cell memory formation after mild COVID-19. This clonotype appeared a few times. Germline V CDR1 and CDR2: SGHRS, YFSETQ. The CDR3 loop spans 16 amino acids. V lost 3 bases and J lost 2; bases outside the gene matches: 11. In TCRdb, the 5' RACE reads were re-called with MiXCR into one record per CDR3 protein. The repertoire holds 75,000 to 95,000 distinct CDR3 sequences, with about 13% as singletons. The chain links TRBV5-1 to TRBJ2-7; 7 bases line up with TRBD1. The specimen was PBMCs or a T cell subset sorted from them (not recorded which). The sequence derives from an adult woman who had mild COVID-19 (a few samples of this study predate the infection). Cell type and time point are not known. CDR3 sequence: CASSSTGEPPTYEQYF. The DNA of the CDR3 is TGCGCCAGCAGCTCAACAGGGGAACCCCCGACCTACGAGCAGTACTTC.